The present entry profiles one TCR beta chain with its context. Its target is unknown. Libraries were prepared by immunoSEQ multiplex PCR; TCRdb keeps only in-frame clonotypes and omits some of them. The table shows a few million clones, with just over 90% occurring only once. The data derive from a study of shared clonotypes between healthy human individuals. Study findings and constraints: Represented diversity, genetic and exposure-history alike, was limited by few donors.

The sample comprised naive CD4+ T cells from PBMCs. The subset was: CD45RA+ positively selected. This TCR derives from a man younger than 35 in good health. Some clones in this sample may be carry-over from other donors' samples.

In nucleotides, the CDR3 is TGTGCCAGCAGCTTAGCGGCGGGTCAGGGAGTGCAGCCCCAGCATTTT. Translation: CASSLAAGQGVQPQHF. The J gene is TRBJ1-5, the V gene TRBV7-8, with TRBD1 as a possible D gene (5 bases). Germline CDR1 SGHVS, CDR2 FQNEAQ. The CDR3 runs to 16 residues. Trimming cost V 0 bases and J 7 bases, with 16 bases left between them.